The 28 T cell receptor beta chains below come from one sample, sequenced in a study of blood T cell repertoires in COVID-19. Profiling relied on immunoSEQ multiplex PCR, and the TCRdb table lists in-frame clones only, not all of them. The repertoire holds more than 200,000 clones, with around 89% as singletons. Input material: PBMCs or T cells enriched from blood (not recorded which). The receptors derive from a woman aged 25 to 39 who had recovered from COVID-19.

Here the CDR3 reads CASSQDTGLWDEKLFF. The DNA for the CDR3 is TGCGCCAGCAGCCAAGACACAGGGCTATGGGATGAAAAACTGTTTTTT. The rearrangement links TRBV4-3 to TRBJ1-4; tentatively, D is TRBD1 (6 bases). The CDR3 extends over 16 amino acids. With 0 bases removed from V and 6 bases from J, the gap between germline ends came to 14 bases. From germline, CDR1 is LGHNA and CDR2 YSLEER.

This chain connects TRBV7-2 to TRBJ2-2; TRBD1 is a possible D gene (6 bases). CDR1 is SGHTA and CDR2 is FQGNSA in the germline V gene. The CDR3 has 15 residues. V was shortened by 4 bases and J by 8 bases, with 17 bases between the two germline ends. The CDR3 protein is CASSSPVGARGELFF. The CDR3 nucleotides are TGTGCCAGCAGCTCCCCCGTGGGGGCCCGGGGGGAGCTGTTTTTT.

The chain joins TRBV7-3 to TRBJ2-1, with TRBD2 matching over 9 bases. Germline CDR1 is SGHTA and CDR2 is FQGTGA. The CDR3 length is 14 residues. Trimming cost V 5 bases and J 4 bases; bases outside gene matches: 3. Here the CDR3 DNA reads TGTGCCAGCAGCAGTACTAGCGGGTACAATGAGCAGTTCTTC. As protein: CASSSTSGYNEQFF.

This chain uses TRBV18 with TRBJ1-2; 7 nucleotides agree with TRBD1. The germline V gene has CDR1 KGHSH and CDR2 LQKENI. With V trimmed by 3 bases and J by 4 bases, 8 bases remained unmatched. This CDR3 spans 15 amino acids. CDR3 nucleotide sequence: TGTGCCAGCTCACCCCTACAGGGGCGCCTCTATGGCTACACCTTC. This sequence encodes CASSPLQGRLYGYTF.

V is TRBV2 and J is TRBJ1-2; no reliable D call. Trimming removed 2 bases from V and 5 bases from J, with 15 bases in between. CDR1 SNHLY and CDR2 FYNNEI come from the germline V gene. This CDR3 is 15 amino acids long. This CDR3 is CASSETPLRTYGYTF. CDR3 bases: TGTGCCAGCAGTGAAACGCCCCTAAGAACGTATGGCTACACCTTC.

V usage is TRBV5-1 and J usage is TRBJ2-1, with 8 bases aligning to TRBD2. Germline V gene sequence: CDR1 SGHRS, CDR2 YFSETQ. The CDR3 totals 16 residues. J gave up 2 bases and V 0 bases, and 4 bases lay outside the gene matches. The CDR3: CASSLERESTYNEQFF. The DNA for the CDR3 is TGCGCCAGCAGCTTGGAGCGGGAGTCCACCTACAATGAGCAGTTCTTC. Supplemented by reference TRBV5-1 and TRBJ2-1, the full variable domain reads KAGVTQTPRYLIKTRGQQVTLSCSPISGHRSVSWYQQTPGQGLQFLFEYFSETQRNKGNFPGRFSGRQFSNSRSEMNVSTLELGDSALYLCASSLERESTYNEQFFGPGTRLTVL.

The genes are TRBV6-5 and TRBJ2-7, with 11 bases that match TRBD2. The V gene end was trimmed by 6 bases and the J gene end by 7 bases; junction bases not matched to a gene: 8. This CDR3 spans 14 amino acids. Germline CDR1 MNHEY, CDR2 SVGAGI. The chain's CDR3 is CASSQLAGVREQYF. CDR3 coding DNA: TGTGCCAGCAGCCAACTAGCGGGAGTAAGGGAGCAGTACTTC.

Here the CDR3 DNA reads TGTGCCAGCAGATCAAAACAAGGACTAGCGAACACCGGGGAGCTGTTTTTT. Translation: CASRSKQGLANTGELFF. The chain joins TRBV7-8 to TRBJ2-2, with 7 bases fitting TRBD2. Germline values: CDR1 SGHVS, CDR2 FQNEAQ. CDR3 length equals 17 residues. V dropped 6 bases and J dropped 0; count of bases not matched to a gene: 10.

The chain has TRBV11-2 and TRBJ1-1; D is unresolved. V was trimmed by 2 bases and J by 2 bases, leaving 15 bases between them. The germline V gene encodes CDR1 SGHAT and CDR2 FQNNGV. The CDR3 has 16 amino acids. Here the CDR3 DNA reads TGTGCCAGCAGCTTAAGGTGGATCCGGGATAACACTGAAGCTTTCTTT. Its protein product is CASSLRWIRDNTEAFF. The complete variable domain, with remaining parts taken from reference TRBV11-2 and TRBJ1-1, reads EAGVAQSPRYKIIEKRQSVAFWCNPISGHATLYWYQQILGQGPKLLIQFQNNGVVDDSQLPKDRFSAERLKGVDSTLKIQPAKLEDSAVYLCASSLRWIRDNTEAFFGQGTRLTVV.

The chain uses TRBV5-8 and TRBJ1-2, with 12 bases aligning to TRBD1. The germline CDR1 and CDR2 sequences are SGHTS and YDEGEE. This CDR3 spans 18 amino acids. V shed 1 base, J shed 5 bases, and the junction held 12 bases outside the gene matches. The chain's CDR3 is CASSLFGGTGGAEYGYTF. Written as DNA, the CDR3 is TGTGCCAGCAGCTTGTTCGGTGGGACAGGGGGCGCGGAGTATGGCTACACCTTC. The full variable domain, rest sourced from reference TRBV5-8 and TRBJ1-2, is EAGVTQSPTHLIKTRGQQATLRCSPISGHTSVYWYQQALGLGLQFLLWYDEGEERNRGNFPPRFSGRQFPNYSSELNVNALELEDSALYLCASSLFGGTGGAEYGYTFGSGTRLTVV.

The genes are TRBV20-1 and TRBJ1-5; unclear D gene. The CDR3 loop spans 11 amino acids. V dropped 3 bases and J dropped 7 bases, with 7 bases sitting between them. Germline V CDR1 and CDR2: DFQATT, SNEGSKA (reference sequence). Here the CDR3 DNA reads TGCAGTGCTAGTCGCGGGCAGCCCCAGCATTTT. Protein product: CSASRGQPQHF.

The gene calls are TRBV19 and TRBJ1-5; 7 bases match TRBD1. This CDR3 region has 16 residues. V lost 4 bases and J lost 3; bases outside the gene matches: 9. Per the germline V gene, CDR1 is LNHDA and CDR2 is SQIVND (reference sequence). The CDR3 spells CASSTHGTAINQPQHF. In nucleotides, the CDR3 is TGTGCCAGTAGTACTCACGGGACAGCGATCAATCAGCCCCAGCATTTT.

This clone came up a few times. The rearrangement joins TRBV28 to TRBJ1-4; D not certain. V was trimmed by 6 bases and J by 7 bases, leaving 6 bases between them. The CDR3 runs 11 residues. Germline V CDR1 and CDR2: MDHEN, SYDVKM. The CDR3 loop is CASSEPEKLFF. DNA for the CDR3: TGTGCCAGCAGCGAGCCTGAAAAACTGTTTTTT. The full variable domain, with the rest looked up from reference TRBV28 and TRBJ1-4, is DVKVTQSSRYLVKRTGEKVFLECVQDMDHENMFWYRQDPGLGLRLIYFSYDVKMKEKGDIPEGYSVSREKKERFSLILESASTNQTSMYLCASSEPEKLFFGSGTQLSVL.

This chain connects TRBV7-9 to TRBJ1-4, with 7 bases fitting TRBD1. This CDR3 has 15 residues. V was clipped by 8 bases and J by 8 bases; unmatched bases: 14. Germline V CDR1 and CDR2: SEHNR, FQNEAQ (reference sequence). The CDR3 sequence is CASGLPGTVDEKLFF. The CDR3 nucleotides are TGTGCCAGCGGACTCCCCGGGACAGTAGACGAAAAACTGTTTTTT.

V usage is TRBV11-2 and J usage is TRBJ2-3; D remains unclear. Germline values: CDR1 SGHAT, CDR2 FQNNGV. The germline V and J ends were trimmed by 2 bases and 3 bases, with 3 bases remaining between them. The CDR3 spans 12 residues. The CDR3 DNA is TGTGCCAGCAGCTTACCTACAGATACGCAGTATTTT. It translates to CASSLPTDTQYF.

The CDR3 protein is CASRRQFPLGYTF. The CDR3 coding sequence is TGTGCCAGCCGTAGACAGTTCCCCTTGGGCTACACCTTC. The V call is TRBV28, the J call TRBJ1-2; D might be TRBD1 (5 bases). Germline CDR1 MDHEN, CDR2 SYDVKM. The CDR3 is 13 amino acids. V lost 8 bases and J 8 bases, leaving 18 bases between the germline ends.

V and J are TRBV3-1 (or the pseudogene TRBV3-2) and TRBJ2-4; 9 bases align to TRBD2. The germline V gene has CDR1 LGHDT and CDR2 YNNKEL (reference sequence). With V trimmed by 3 bases and J by 7 bases, 10 bases remained unmatched. The CDR3 extends over 16 amino acids. CDR3 nucleotide sequence: TGTGCCAGCAGCCACCGGGCGGGAGGGCCTCGGAACATTCAGTACTTC. Encoded protein: CASSHRAGGPRNIQYF.

This chain links TRBV19 with TRBJ2-1, with a possible D match to TRBD1 (6 bases). Looked up from germline, CDR1 is LNHDA and CDR2 is SQIVND (reference sequence). The CDR3 sequence is 15 residues long. The ends were cut back, 3 bases at V and 4 bases at J, with 13 bases in the middle. The CDR3 nucleotides read TGTGCCAGTAGTATTCAGGGGCTTGGTTACAATGAGCAGTTCTTC. Amino acid sequence: CASSIQGLGYNEQFF. Together with reference TRBV19 and TRBJ2-1, the CDR3 gives the full variable domain: DGGITQSPKYLFRKEGQNVTLSCEQNLNHDAMYWYRQDPGQGLRLIYYSQIVNDFQKGDIAEGYSVSREKKESFPLTVTSAQKNPTAFYLCASSIQGLGYNEQFFGPGTRLTVL.

This sequence joins TRBV7-9 and TRBJ1-5; the D gene is possibly TRBD1 (5 bases). The V end was cut by 4 bases, the J end by 6 bases, with 10 bases between. The germline gives CDR1 SEHNR, CDR2 FQNEAQ (reference sequence). The CDR3 is 13 amino acids. The CDR3, as DNA: TGTGCCAGCAGCTCGGGGGACCGTCAGCCCCAGCATTTT. It specifies CASSSGDRQPQHF.

This clone was found once. The chain is built from TRBV28 and TRBJ1-5; 7 bases match TRBD1. The V gene's germline CDR1 is MDHEN and CDR2 SYDVKM. V was pared by 6 bases and J by 2 bases, with 7 bases of the junction left unmatched. The CDR3 runs 15 residues. CDR3 nucleotides: TGTGCCAGCAGCCCCCGAACAGGGGGCAATCAGCCCCAGCATTTT. Translating it yields CASSPRTGGNQPQHF.

The chain uses TRBV4-1 and TRBJ1-1, with D perhaps TRBD1 (6 bases). The CDR3 covers 14 residues. The germline V and J ends were trimmed by 5 bases and 2 bases, with 12 bases remaining between them. Germline V CDR1 and CDR2: MGHRA, YSYEKL. The CDR3 DNA follows: TGCGCCAGCAGCGGGCGGACAGTCAACACTGAAGCTTTCTTT. Its protein product is CASSGRTVNTEAFF.

The chain couples TRBV6-5 to TRBJ1-5, with D perhaps matching TRBD1 (5 bases). The CDR3 covers 16 residues. Germline V CDR1 and CDR2: MNHEY, SVGAGI. The ends were cut back, 0 bases at V and 4 bases at J, with 13 bases in the middle. The CDR3 loop is CASSYSRTGANQPQHF. The CDR3 DNA reads as TGTGCCAGCAGTTACTCGAGAACAGGTGCTAATCAGCCCCAGCATTTT.

The chain links TRBV12-3 or TRBV12-4 to TRBJ1-1; 9 bases are a match to TRBD1. The trim removed 5 bases at V and 14 bases at J, leaving 9 bases unmatched. The CDR3 spans 12 residues. CDR3 region: CASSPGQGIQFF. For the CDR3, the DNA is TGTGCCAGCAGTCCGGGACAGGGTATTCAATTCTTT.

This clone was seen once. V and J are TRBV6-4 and TRBJ2-1; no reliable D call. Per the germline V gene, CDR1 is MRHNA and CDR2 is SNTAGT. The CDR3 is 16 amino acids. The V gene lost 8 bases and the J gene lost 0 bases, with 17 bases spanning the gap. The CDR3 DNA reads as TGTGCCAGCTCCTCTGAGGCGGCCTCCTCCTACAATGAGCAGTTCTTC. Its protein product is CASSSEAASSYNEQFF.

The chain carries TRBV6-1 and TRBJ1-1; weak D call: TRBD1 (6 bases). CDR1 is MNHNS, CDR2 SASEGT, per germline. The ends were cut back, 3 bases at V and 11 bases at J, with 16 bases in the middle. This CDR3 is built from 13 residues. CDR3 in amino acids: CASSEVGARGAFF. DNA for the CDR3: TGTGCCAGCAGTGAGGTGGGGGCCCGAGGGGCTTTCTTT.

V usage is TRBV27 and J usage is TRBJ1-6; TRBD1 matches 8 bases. The V gene's germline CDR1 is MNHEY and CDR2 SMNVEV (reference sequence). V lost 8 bases to trimming and J lost 2 bases; unmatched junction nucleotides: 8. The CDR3 extends over 16 amino acids. CDR3 sequence (DNA): TGTGCCAGCCAAAACTTCAGGGGGCCCTATAATTCACCCCTCCACTTT. This codes for CASQNFRGPYNSPLHF.

The chain carries TRBV28 and TRBJ1-1, with D possibly being TRBD1 (5 bases). The CDR3 sequence is 14 residues long. Trimming pared 5 bases from V and 7 bases from J, leaving 17 bases between. Per germline, CDR1 MDHEN and CDR2 SYDVKM. The DNA for the CDR3 is TGTGCCAGCAGTCACTTAAACCGGGGGAGTGAAGCTTTCTTT. Protein product: CASSHLNRGSEAFF. The complete variable domain, with remaining parts taken from reference TRBV28 and TRBJ1-1, reads DVKVTQSSRYLVKRTGEKVFLECVQDMDHENMFWYRQDPGLGLRLIYFSYDVKMKEKGDIPEGYSVSREKKERFSLILESASTNQTSMYLCASSHLNRGSEAFFGQGTRLTVV.

The chain is built from TRBV5-1 and TRBJ1-4; tentative D call: TRBD1 (6 bases). V lost 4 bases, J lost 2 bases, and 12 bases lay in between. Germline V gives CDR1 SGHRS, CDR2 YFSETQ. The CDR3 runs to 15 residues. CDR3: CASSDRSGTNEKLFF. CDR3 coding DNA: TGCGCCAGCAGCGACAGGTCCGGGACTAATGAAAAACTGTTTTTT.